This T cell receptor beta chain was obtained from a study of glioma-infiltrating T cells after dendritic cell vaccination (dated by TCRdb to 2016 to 2017). For context, the study as a whole: Of the 15 or so glioblastoma patients in the cohort, all drawn from Phase I and II dendritic cell vaccination trials, 9 were newly diagnosed and 6 had recurrent disease. Between the early 2000s and the early 2010s, patients were given autologous tumor lysate-pulsed dendritic cell vaccination. The vaccine consisted of monocyte-derived dendritic cells cultured less than 9 days with IL-4 and GM-CSF, then pulsed overnight with autologous tumor lysate. Three intradermal dendritic cell vaccine injections were administered to patients at biweekly intervals in the arm below the axilla. Deep sequencing of TCR beta CDR3 regions was used to quantify tumor-infiltrating lymphocyte content and compare tumor and blood repertoires in dendritic cell-vaccinated glioblastoma patients. TCR sequencing metrics, including TIL content and tumor-blood repertoire overlap, were correlated with survival after dendritic cell vaccination. The full study reports these points: The cohort was small and heterogeneous, with few patients having full blood and tumor sets and even fewer initial-recurrent tumor pairs. The three-group TCR overlap response model was characterized as speculative, and prospective validation of the model was stated to be required. TCR clonality showed no direct relationship with survival, which suggests that a diverse polyclonal response may matter. Higher estimated pretreatment TIL content predicted longer time to progression and overall survival after dendritic cell vaccination.

Its CDR3 holds 14 amino acids, cysteine through phenylalanine. The only DNA kept is the CDR3, 42 bases in frame from the first base. Based on the germline V gene (reference sequence), the CDR1 and CDR2 sequences are SGHNT and YYREEE. The junction carries 13 bases between V and J, which are trimmed by 1 base and 6 bases respectively. The immunoSEQ assay amplified TCRB CDR3 regions from approximately 1.8 micrograms of genomic DNA, or from all available DNA when less than that amount was available. For multiplex PCR, 60 forward primers for TCR V beta segments and 13 reverse primers for J beta segments were used. Synthetic control templates were spiked into each sample at limiting dilution to estimate reads per starting template. Reads of 87 bp were generated by sequencing on the Illumina HiSeq System. In the original analysis: PCR and sequencing errors were removed by merging closely related sequences with a nearest neighbor algorithm. TCR overlap was defined as the percentage of unique tumor TCR beta sequences that were also present in the same patient's peripheral blood. TCRdb retrieved this table from immuneACCESS and kept in-frame rearrangements only. Not all clones are present; in checked studies, unresolved V genes account for under half, and no reason is known for the remainder. V and J calls and clone size follow that table, whereas D and trimming were derived from the DNA. This sample comprises 80,000 to 100,000 clones, less than 90% of them detected only once. The ten most abundant clones make up 5.4% of the sample.

In the case of this clone: This receptor's antigen is unknown. The record has no base qualities; no much larger clone is one base away.

According to the study, the label for this sample's time point signals: after dendritic cell vaccination, including at tumor progression/relapse. Patients were selected on the basis of adequate residual fresh-frozen tumor tissue and more than two years of available survival data. Although molecular status otherwise differed among the glioblastoma patients, no patient had an isocitrate dehydrogenase mutation. PBMC were collected before vaccination, two weeks after the third vaccination, and at tumor progression if tumor progression occurred. Genomic DNA was extracted with the Qiagen DNeasy Blood extraction Kit.

This TCR came from a human donor with glioblastoma. Here the chain combines TRBV5-4 and TRBJ1-1; the D segment could be TRBD1, given 5 matching bases. Sample: blood, taken after dendritic cell vaccination. CDR3 reads: CASSLQGPGAEAFF. The base sequence is TGTGCCAGCAGCTTGCAGGGTCCTGGCGCTGAAGCTTTCTTT.